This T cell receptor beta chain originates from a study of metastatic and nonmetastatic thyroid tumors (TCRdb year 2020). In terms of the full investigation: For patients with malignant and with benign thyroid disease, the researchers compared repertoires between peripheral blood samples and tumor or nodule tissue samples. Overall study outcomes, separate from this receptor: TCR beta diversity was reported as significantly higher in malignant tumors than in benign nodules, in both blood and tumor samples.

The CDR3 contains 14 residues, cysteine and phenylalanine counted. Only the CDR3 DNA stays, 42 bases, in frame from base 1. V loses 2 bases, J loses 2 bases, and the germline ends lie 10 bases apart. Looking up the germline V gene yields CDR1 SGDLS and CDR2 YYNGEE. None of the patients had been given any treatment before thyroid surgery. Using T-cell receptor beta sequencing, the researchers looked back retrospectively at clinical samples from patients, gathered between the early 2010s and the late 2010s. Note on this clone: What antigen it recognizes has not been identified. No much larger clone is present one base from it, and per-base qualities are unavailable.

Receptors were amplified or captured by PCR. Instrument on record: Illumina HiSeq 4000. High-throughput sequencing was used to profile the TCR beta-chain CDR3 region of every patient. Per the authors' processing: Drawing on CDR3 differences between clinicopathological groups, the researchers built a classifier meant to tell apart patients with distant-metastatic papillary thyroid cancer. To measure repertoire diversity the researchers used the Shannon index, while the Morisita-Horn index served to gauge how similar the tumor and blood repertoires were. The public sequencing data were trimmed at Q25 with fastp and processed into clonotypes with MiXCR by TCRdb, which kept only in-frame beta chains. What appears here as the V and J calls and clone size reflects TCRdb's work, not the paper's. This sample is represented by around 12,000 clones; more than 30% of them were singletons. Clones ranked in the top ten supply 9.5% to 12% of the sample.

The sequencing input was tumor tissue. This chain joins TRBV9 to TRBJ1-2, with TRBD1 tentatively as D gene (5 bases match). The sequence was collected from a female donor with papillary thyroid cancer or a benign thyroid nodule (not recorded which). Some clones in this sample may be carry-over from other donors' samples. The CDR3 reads CASSVGTVNYGYTF. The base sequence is TGTGCCAGCAGCGTCGGGACGGTAAACTATGGCTACACCTTC.